Each of the 11 T cell receptor beta chains below was sequenced from the same sample in a study of OX40 agonist ivuxolimab in advanced cancers. Libraries were built with the immunoSEQ multiplex PCR assay. TCRdb re-hosts the immuneACCESS table, in-frame sequences only. Its copies lack some clones; in the studies checked, an unresolved V gene accounts for under half of them, and the cause for the rest is not known. The sample table contains approximately 69,000 clones; only one count was recorded for about four fifths of them. The leading ten clones occupy 7.9% of the sample. The sequenced sample was CD4+ or CD8+ T cells sorted from blood, obtained in a trial of the OX40 agonist ivuxolimab. All receptors derive from an adult with an advanced solid tumor such as melanoma, head and neck, liver or kidney cancer.

The chain joins TRBV7-9 to TRBJ1-1; D remains unclear. Germline V CDR1 and CDR2: SEHNR, FQNEAQ (reference sequence). This CDR3 is 15 amino acids long. V was clipped by 4 bases and J by 0 bases, with 12 bases between them. For the CDR3, the DNA is TGTGCCAGCAGCTCTTGGCAACGGCTGAACACTGAAGCTTTCTTT. Amino acids: CASSSWQRLNTEAFF.

The chain combines TRBV18 with TRBJ2-1; 10 bases line up with TRBD2. The CDR3 consists of 15 residues. The germline CDR1 and CDR2 sequences are KGHSH and LQKENI. J was trimmed by 3 bases and V by 7 bases; bases with no gene match: 6. For the CDR3, the DNA is TGTGCCAGCTGTACGGGACTAGCGAACTACAATGAGCAGTTCTTC. It encodes CASCTGLANYNEQFF.

A few counts support this clone. The chain has TRBV5-6 and TRBJ2-7, with no clear D. Germline V gene lookup returns CDR1 SGHDT and CDR2 YYEEEE. CDR3 length equals 15 residues. Trimming left V 3 bases short and J 0 bases short, with 13 bases between. CDR3 amino acids: CASSSWTVLSYEQYF. DNA for the CDR3: TGTGCCAGCAGCTCCTGGACGGTACTCTCCTACGAGCAGTACTTC. The full variable domain, its missing parts supplied by reference TRBV5-6 and TRBJ2-7, is DAGVTQSPTHLIKTRGQQVTLRCSPKSGHDTVSWYQQALGQGPQFIFQYYEEEERQRGNFPDRFSGHQFPNYSSELNVNALLLGDSALYLCASSSWTVLSYEQYFGPGTRLTVT.

J is TRBJ2-7 and V is TRBV11-2; 9 bases map to TRBD2. J gave up 2 bases and V 0 bases, and 14 bases lay outside the gene matches. The CDR3 has 19 amino acids. The germline gives CDR1 SGHAT, CDR2 FQNNGV. In DNA, the CDR3 is TGTGCCAGCAGCTTAGACCCCGAGCCTAGCGGGATACCGCCCTACGAGCAGTACTTC. This translates into CASSLDPEPSGIPPYEQYF.

This rearrangement joins TRBV5-1 to TRBJ2-6; D is possibly TRBD2 (6 bases). Germline CDR1 and CDR2: SGHRS and YFSETQ. V was shortened by 3 bases and J by 2 bases, with 12 bases between the two germline ends. CDR3 length equals 16 residues. CDR3 coding DNA: TGCGCCAGCAGCTCGGGGGAGTTTGCTGGGGCCAACGTCCTGACTTTC. Translation: CASSSGEFAGANVLTF.

This clone occurred once. The chain employs TRBV6-4 and TRBJ1-1; D is ambiguous. The germline V gene has CDR1 MRHNA and CDR2 SNTAGT. This CDR3 has 13 amino acids. The germline V and J ends were trimmed by 0 bases and 4 bases, with 6 bases remaining between them. The CDR3 protein is CASSDSEGTEAFF. CDR3 bases: TGTGCCAGCAGTGACTCGGAGGGCACTGAAGCTTTCTTT.

The J gene is TRBJ2-7, the V gene TRBV7-2, with 7 bases matching TRBD2. The trim removed 5 bases at V and 3 bases at J, leaving 7 bases unmatched. The germline CDR1 and CDR2 sequences are SGHTA and FQGNSA. The CDR3 covers 14 residues. This chain's CDR3 is CASSPWTRGYEQYF. CDR3 DNA sequence: TGTGCCAGCAGCCCCTGGACTAGAGGCTACGAGCAGTACTTC.

V and J are TRBV9 and TRBJ2-7; TRBD2 matches at 11 bases. J was trimmed by 1 base and V by 0 bases; bases with no gene match: 3. Germline assignment: CDR1 SGDLS and CDR2 YYNGEE. The CDR3 runs 16 residues. The DNA of the CDR3 is TGTGCCAGCAGCGTAGCGCCTAGCGGGGGGTCCTACGAGCAGTACTTC. Amino acid sequence: CASSVAPSGGSYEQYF.

This CDR3 is CASSSPRGPYEQYF. Written as DNA, the CDR3 is TGTGCCAGCAGCTCCCCCCGAGGTCCCTACGAGCAGTACTTC. The rearrangement links TRBV7-9 to TRBJ2-7, with no clear D. There are 14 residues in the CDR3. V was clipped by 4 bases and J by 2 bases, with 12 bases between them. The germline gives CDR1 SEHNR, CDR2 FQNEAQ (reference sequence).

This CDR3 reads CASSYGQGDTEAFF. CDR3 DNA: TGTGCCAGCAGCTACGGACAGGGGGATACTGAAGCTTTCTTT. The chain combines TRBV5-6 with TRBJ1-1, with 10 bases identical to TRBD1. The V segment lost 3 bases and the J segment 5 bases; nucleotides outside the gene matches: 4. This CDR3 comprises 14 residues. Germline V gives CDR1 SGHDT, CDR2 YYEEEE.

This sequence joins TRBV2 and TRBJ1-1, with TRBD1 identical over 8 bases. V shed 6 bases and J 11 bases; nucleotides not matched to a gene: 5. This CDR3 contains 11 residues. Germline CDR1 and CDR2: SNHLY and FYNNEI. This chain's CDR3 is CASRGQGWAFF. The CDR3 region has the DNA TGTGCCAGCAGAGGACAGGGTTGGGCTTTCTTT.